This entry describes one T cell receptor (beta chain). This clone was seen more than once but under ten times. There is no known antigen for this receptor. Per-nucleotide qualities are absent, and no much larger clonotype sits a single base away. CDR1 and CDR2 are drawn from the germline V gene (reference sequence): SGHNT, YYREEE. For this chain, trimming is 4 bases at the V end and 6 bases at the J end, and the number of junction bases without a gene match is 4. Measured from the cysteine to the phenylalanine, the CDR3 is 14 residues long. Only the CDR3 DNA is retained, 42 bases long and in frame from the first base. The time point tag for this specimen amounts to: more than 3 weeks on oral tofacitinib. This specimen's treatment or condition label, interpreted: oral pan-JAK inhibitor, 5-10 mg twice daily. From alopecia areata patients, peripheral blood was collected along with lesional scalp punch biopsies. PBMCs were separated by density centrifugation and stained for CD3, CD4 and CD8, after which CD4+ and CD8+ T cells were sorted on a FACSAria.

This sample is drawn from a study of CD8+ T cells in alopecia areata (dated by TCRdb to 2016 to 2019). Describing the broader study: Treated patients were enrolled in an open-label pilot trial of oral tofacitinib, 5 to 10 mg twice daily, for moderate-to-severe alopecia areata. Tofacitinib was administered for 6 to 18 months, and 6 months of follow-up off drug were then conducted to assess delayed response and recurrence. The SALT score, which quantifies the percentage of affected scalp surface area, was used to measure disease severity in treated patients. To study T cell clonal expansion in alopecia areata, the researchers applied high-throughput TCRbeta sequencing to both the C3H/HeJ mouse model and human patients. Scalp tissue and sorted CD4+ and CD8+ peripheral blood T cells from patchy and totalis/universalis alopecia areata patients and from healthy controls were covered by human TCRbeta sequencing. Tofacitinib-treated patients had biopsies at baseline and at 4 and 24 weeks of treatment, with a later scalp biopsy in several patients. Clonality in the scalp was compared among normal scalp (n=4), patchy alopecia areata scalp (n=8), and alopecia totalis/universalis scalp (n=8). RNA was extracted with the PAXgene miRNA kit for fixed scalp, the miRNeasy kit for PBMCs, and the RNeasy kit for mouse skin. TCRbeta CDR3 regions were amplified by immunoSEQ multiplex PCR with 35 Vbeta forward and 13 Jbeta reverse primers. Overall study outcomes, separate from this receptor: Many expanded lesional clones persisted in scalp and blood during tofacitinib treatment, which may partly explain relapse after stopping treatment. Compared with normal scalp, lesional scalp, particularly in alopecia totalis/universalis, had higher clonality and more expanded CD8+ clones, which suggests antigenic drive. With tofacitinib, both scalp clonality and the number of expanded CD8+ clones among the top 100 scalp clones went down significantly. Because the treated cohort was small and included a single nonresponder, larger studies are needed to assess links between baseline CD8+ expansion and response. Scalp TCR repertoire analysis is complicated because resident alphabeta T cells in normal human skin are also sequenced, whereas mouse skin is dominated by gammadelta T cells. Shared TCR sequences between patients were less evident than in mice, which may be partly attributable to HLA diversity in the patient population.

Library preparation was by the immunoSEQ multiplex PCR assay. RNA was extracted from all samples and reverse transcribed into cDNA, which served as template for TCR sequencing. SuperScript III was used for first-strand cDNA synthesis, primed with a 2:1 mix of oligo-dT and random hexamers. Amplification bias was assessed with a synthetic immune receptor repertoire, and residual bias was removed computationally. The published analysis was carried out like this. Raw reads were preprocessed for error removal, and CDR3 was defined according to IMGT conventions as running from the conserved cysteine to phenylalanine. Clonality was computed as 1 minus the Shannon entropy, with the entropy normalized by log2 of the number of productive unique TCRs. CD4 or CD8 identity of scalp clones was inferred by cross-referencing scalp TCRbeta sequences with sorted blood CD4 and CD8 repertoires. Drawn from immuneACCESS, this table holds only the in-frame rearrangements with V and J called that TCRdb kept. Clones are partly lost; checked studies trace under half to an unresolved V gene and leave the rest unexplained. V and J calls and clone size are as listed in that table; D and trimming were resolved from the DNA. The sample profile shows about 150,000 clones; less than 70% of them were found once. Approximately 16% of the sample is in the top ten clones.

This TCR was recovered from a human donor with alopecia areata. The specimen comprised CD8+ T cells sorted from blood, sampled at week 4, from a patient treated with tofacitinib. The V and J segments used are TRBV5-4 and TRBJ1-2, with TRBD1 identical over 12 junction bases. The bases read TGTGCCAGCAGCACCTGGGACAGGGGGCATGGCTACACCTTC. The encoded protein is CASSTWDRGHGYTF.